What follows is one TCR beta chain and its context. What this receptor recognizes is not known. No quality values exist for individual bases; no much larger clone is one base distant. The donors were healthy, HIV-negative adults who had no recently reported acute infections or vaccinations. All donors were Caucasian adults living in Nashville, Tennessee, USA. CD4+ T cells were enriched by magnetic negative selection; naive cells were then positively selected on CD45RA, and the negative fraction formed the memory subset. Blood was obtained by leukapheresis, after which PBMCs were separated by Ficoll-Histopaque density gradient centrifugation and cryopreserved in liquid nitrogen vapor phase. Purity and quantity of every magnetically sorted T cell population were checked by analytical flow cytometry. Genomic DNA was isolated from each sorted fraction and quantified by UV absorbance on a Nanodrop 2000c.

These data belong to a study of shared clonotypes between healthy human individuals (TCRdb year 2020). About the full investigation: A couple of women and a few men aged 18 to 49 years were included in the cohort. For each donor, CD4 naive and CD4 memory were each run on three plates, CD8 naive on two plates, and CD8 memory on one plate. Blood TCR repertoires of a handful of healthy adults were deeply sequenced to estimate repertoire size and the extent of clonotype sharing between individuals. To increase sequencing depth and limit assay-specific biases, different laboratories used diverse techniques to prepare libraries and sequence TCR repertoires. Per donor, leukapheresis produced somewhere between about 0.9 and 10 billion PBMCs. The paper's findings and limits, for the study overall: The genetic and exposure-history diversity represented was limited by the small number of donors. Roughly 5.2% of naive CD4, 3.5% of naive CD8, approximately 2% of memory CD4, and around 0.4% of memory CD8 clonotypes were shared across a few donors. Sampling was restricted to blood, and TCR repertoires in tissue are likely to differ from TCR repertoires in blood. Based on pairwise subsampling, the degree of clonotype sharing among donors was expected to be affected by sequencing depth. Naive subsets generally had larger estimated clonotype richness than memory subsets. Rarefaction of sorted-subset datasets indicated incomplete sequencing despite the large sequencing depth. Compared with non-shared clonotypes, clonotypes shared by all four sorted-subset donors had higher generation probabilities.

The CDR3 sequence holds 16 residues, the cysteine and phenylalanine included. The retained sequence is limited to the CDR3, 48 bases, with the frame set at the first base. Reading the germline V gene (reference sequence) gives CDR1 GTSNPN and CDR2 SVGIG. V gives up 0 bases and J gives up 1 base, and the segment between their germline ends measures 15 bases. Using the deep immunoSEQ assay, multiplex PCR amplified TCR CDR3 regions from genomic DNA. Extracted genomic DNA from each cell subset was spread evenly across all wells of several immunoSEQ 96-well plates, with each plate serving as a replicate. For sorted subsets, 200 to 250 ng of genomic DNA, equivalent to 25,000 to 35,000 T cell genomes, went into each replicate PCR. Purified libraries were quantified with a Qubit 3.0 fluorometer, sized on a Bioanalyzer 2100, and re-quantified with the KAPA Library Quantification kit. Every immunoSEQ 96-well plate was sequenced on a separate single-read 150-cycle Illumina NextSeq 550 flow cell. The original methods were these. Because the immunoSEQ output held only junctional sequences and lacked quality scores, the filtering could not match the filtering applied to full-length reads. Sequences were annotated with PyIR, a Python wrapper for IgBLAST v1.9, using IMGT germline references to assign V/J genes and CDR3. Reads with weak V/J assignments (E-value above 1e-6), missing CDR3, stop codons, out-of-frame junctions, or ambiguous translated residues were removed. A V3J clonotype was defined by an identical inferred V gene, J gene, and CDR3 amino acid sequence. The percentage overlap between two repertoires was calculated by dividing the number of shared unique clonotypes by the size of the smaller repertoire. RTK rarefaction, the Chao1 estimator, and Recon v2.1 estimates of unobserved clonotypes were used to assess repertoire richness. Generation probabilities for all TCRbeta clonotypes obtained by the gDNA method from a handful of donors were computed using OLGA. TCRdb's version of the immuneACCESS table is confined to in-frame rearrangements and falls short of the full clone set. An unresolved V gene accounts for under half of the shortfall where checked; the remainder is of unknown origin. V, J and clone size are taken as reported in that table, and D and trimming were inferred from the DNA itself. Across this sample there are roughly 2 million clones, with about 95% seen only once. The ten largest clones take up 0.1% to 0.15% of the sample.

The TCR was taken from a young man in good health. The chain joins TRBV30 to TRBJ1-2; a weak D assignment points to TRBD1 (5 bases agree). Sample: naive CD4+ T cells sorted from blood. The intended sense of this specimen's cell subset or site label: CD45RA+ positively selected. The DNA is TGTGCCTGGAGTGTGGCCTTCGACAGATATAACTATGGCTACACCTTC. This translates into CAWSVAFDRYNYGYTF.